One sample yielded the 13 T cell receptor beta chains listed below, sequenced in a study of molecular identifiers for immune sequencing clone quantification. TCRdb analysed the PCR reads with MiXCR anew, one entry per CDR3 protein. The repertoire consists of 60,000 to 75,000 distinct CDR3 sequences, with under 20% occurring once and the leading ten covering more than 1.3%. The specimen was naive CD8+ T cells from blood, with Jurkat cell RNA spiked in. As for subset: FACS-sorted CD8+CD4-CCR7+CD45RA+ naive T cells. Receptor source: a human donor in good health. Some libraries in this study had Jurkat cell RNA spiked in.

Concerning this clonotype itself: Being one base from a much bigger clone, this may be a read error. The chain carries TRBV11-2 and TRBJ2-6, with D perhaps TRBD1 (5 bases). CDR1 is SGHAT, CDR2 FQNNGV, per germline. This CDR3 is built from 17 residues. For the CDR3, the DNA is TGTGCCAGCAGCTTATCATACAGGCTGTCTGGGGCCAACGTCCCGACTTTC. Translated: CASSLSYRLSGANVPTF.

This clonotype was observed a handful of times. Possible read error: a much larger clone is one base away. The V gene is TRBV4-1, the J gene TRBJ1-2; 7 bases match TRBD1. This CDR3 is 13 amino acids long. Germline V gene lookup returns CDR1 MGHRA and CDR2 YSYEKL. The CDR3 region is CASSQGTGGGYAF. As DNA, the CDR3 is TGCGCCAGCAGCCAAGGGACAGGAGGGGGCTACGCCTTC.

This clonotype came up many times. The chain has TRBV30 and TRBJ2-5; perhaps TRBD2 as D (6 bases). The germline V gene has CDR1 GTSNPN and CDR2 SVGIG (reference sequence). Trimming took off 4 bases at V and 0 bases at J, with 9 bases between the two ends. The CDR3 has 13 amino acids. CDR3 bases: TGTGCCTGGACTAGCGCTAACCAAGAGACCCAGTACTTC. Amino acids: CAWTSANQETQYF.

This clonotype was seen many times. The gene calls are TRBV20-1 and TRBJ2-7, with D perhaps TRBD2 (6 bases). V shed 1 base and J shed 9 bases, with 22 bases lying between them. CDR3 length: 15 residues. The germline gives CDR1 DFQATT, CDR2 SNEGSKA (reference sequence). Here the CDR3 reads CSARVIGTLNRGQYF. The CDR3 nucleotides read TGCAGTGCTAGAGTCATCGGGACTCTCAACCGTGGGCAGTACTTC.

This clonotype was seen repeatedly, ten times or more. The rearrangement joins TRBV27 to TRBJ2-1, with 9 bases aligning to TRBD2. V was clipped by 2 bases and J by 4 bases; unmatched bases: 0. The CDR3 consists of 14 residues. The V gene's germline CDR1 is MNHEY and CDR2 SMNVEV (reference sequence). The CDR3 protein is CASSLLAGYNEQFF. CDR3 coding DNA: TGTGCCAGCAGTTTACTAGCGGGGTACAATGAGCAGTTCTTC.

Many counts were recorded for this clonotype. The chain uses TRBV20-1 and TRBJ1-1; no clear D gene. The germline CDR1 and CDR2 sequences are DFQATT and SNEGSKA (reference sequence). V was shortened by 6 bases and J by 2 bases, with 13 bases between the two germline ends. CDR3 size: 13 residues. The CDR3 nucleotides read TGCAGTGCCCGGGGAGACGGAAACACTGAAGCTTTCTTT. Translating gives CSARGDGNTEAFF.

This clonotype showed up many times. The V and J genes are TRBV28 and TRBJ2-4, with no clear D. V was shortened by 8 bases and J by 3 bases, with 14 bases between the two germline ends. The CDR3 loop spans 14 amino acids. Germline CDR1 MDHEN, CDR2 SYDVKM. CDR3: CASLPVNGKNIQYF. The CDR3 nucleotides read TGTGCCAGCTTGCCTGTAAATGGCAAAAACATTCAGTACTTC.

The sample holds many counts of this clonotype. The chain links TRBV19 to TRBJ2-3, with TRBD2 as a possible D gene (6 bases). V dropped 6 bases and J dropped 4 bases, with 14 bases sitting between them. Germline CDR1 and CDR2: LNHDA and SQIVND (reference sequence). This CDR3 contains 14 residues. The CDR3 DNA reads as TGTGCCAGTAGCCTTTGGGGACTTTCAGATACGCAGTATTTT. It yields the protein CASSLWGLSDTQYF.

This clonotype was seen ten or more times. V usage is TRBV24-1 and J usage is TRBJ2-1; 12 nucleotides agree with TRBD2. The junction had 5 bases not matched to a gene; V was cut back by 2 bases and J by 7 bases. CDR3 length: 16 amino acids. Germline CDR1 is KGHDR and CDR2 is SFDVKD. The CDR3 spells CATSDSGLAGLNEQFF. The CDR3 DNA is TGTGCCACCAGTGATTCAGGACTAGCGGGATTGAATGAGCAGTTCTTC.

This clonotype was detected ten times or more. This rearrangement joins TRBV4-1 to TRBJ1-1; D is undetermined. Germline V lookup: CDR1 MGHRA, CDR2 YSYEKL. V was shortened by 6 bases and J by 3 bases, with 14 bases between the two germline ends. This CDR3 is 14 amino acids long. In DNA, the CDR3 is TGCGCCAGCAGTCTCTCAGGTCCGGACACTGAAGCTTTCTTT. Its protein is CASSLSGPDTEAFF.

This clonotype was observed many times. The CDR3 DNA follows: TGCGCCAGCAGCTCTAGCGGCGGCACAGATACGCAGTATTTT. This codes for CASSSSGGTDTQYF. The chain recombines TRBV5-1 with TRBJ2-3; 7 bases fit TRBD2. Germline CDR1 SGHRS, CDR2 YFSETQ. After removal of 3 bases from V and 1 base from J, the junction contained 2 bases not matched to a gene. CDR3 size: 14 residues.

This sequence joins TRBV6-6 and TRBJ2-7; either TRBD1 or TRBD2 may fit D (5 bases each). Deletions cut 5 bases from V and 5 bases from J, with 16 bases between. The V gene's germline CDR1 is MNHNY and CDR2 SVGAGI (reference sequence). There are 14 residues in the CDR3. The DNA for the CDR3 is TGTGCCAGCAGTCGGGACCCAGGGCAGAACGAGCAGTACTTC. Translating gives CASSRDPGQNEQYF.

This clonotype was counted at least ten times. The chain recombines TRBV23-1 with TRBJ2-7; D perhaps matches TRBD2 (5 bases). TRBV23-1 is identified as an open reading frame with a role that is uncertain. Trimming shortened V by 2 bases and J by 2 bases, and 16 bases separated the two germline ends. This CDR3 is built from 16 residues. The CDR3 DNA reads TGCGCCAGCAGTCAACCTTCCGGGAAGCAACCCTACGAGCAGTACTTC. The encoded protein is CASSQPSGKQPYEQYF.